This T cell receptor (beta chain) was identified during a study of Graves' ophthalmopathy and Graves' hyperthyroidism. Across the study: Researchers obtained peripheral blood at initial diagnosis, before any treatment had begun.

In this sample, this clonotype turned up many times. The study amplified TCR beta CDR3 regions using RNA transcripts. The authors performed first-round RT-PCR with HTBI primers and then a second-round multiplex PCR. TCRdb redid the calling of the multiplex PCR reads with MiXCR, one entry per CDR3 protein. The sample has hundreds of thousands of distinct CDR3 sequences; about 40% are singletons. After removal of 8 bases from V and 4 bases from J, the junction contained 5 bases not matched to a gene. Germline V lookup: CDR1 MGHDK, CDR2 SYGVNS. CDR3 length: 12 residues. The rearrangement joins TRBV25-1 to TRBJ2-7, with 7 bases fitting TRBD1. The TCR sequence derives from an adult man with Graves' ophthalmopathy. Material for sequencing was peripheral blood. CDR3 protein: CASCRGSYEQYF. The CDR3 DNA follows: TGTGCCAGCTGCAGGGGGTCTTACGAGCAGTACTTC.